This record concerns one T cell receptor (beta chain) sequence. This sample is part of a study of metastatic and nonmetastatic thyroid tumors. TCRdb recomputed clones from the PCR reads via MiXCR. The sample includes some 64,000 clones, about 4% of them seen just once. Thyroid surgery had not been preceded by any treatment in any patient. This TCR was recovered from a female donor with papillary thyroid cancer or a benign thyroid nodule (not recorded which). Some clones in this sample may be carry-over from other donors' samples. Sequenced: blood.

In DNA, the CDR3 is TGTGCCAGCAGTTTCATCAGGGGTAGCAATCAGACCCGGCATTTT. This sequence encodes CASSFIRGSNQTRHF. V and J are TRBV12-3 or TRBV12-4 and TRBJ1-5, with TRBD1 as a possible D gene (6 bases). This CDR3 has 15 amino acids. V lost 3 bases and J 15 bases, leaving 24 bases between the germline ends.